A selection of T cell receptor beta chains follows, all from one sample in a study of cytomegalovirus exposure and HLA in healthy donors. Assay: immunoSEQ multiplex PCR; the TCRdb copy retains only in-frame clones and omits some. Of 75,000 to 95,000 clones listed, around three fifths are singletons. Sequencing used PBMCs. All receptors come from a woman in her forties or fifties in good health and CMV-seropositive. CDR3s include the opening cysteine and the closing phenylalanine or tryptophan. The D gene is left open where the match is weak. Clone size is shown for a subset of rows, as once, few, many or a class of expanded clone.

clone_size	v_call	d_call	j_call	cdr3_nt	cdr3_aa
NA	TRBV7-6	TRBD1	TRBJ1-5	TGTGCCAGCAGCTTAGCGTCCGGGACAGTCAATCAGCCCCAGCATTTT	CASSLASGTVNQPQHF
NA	TRBV19	TRBD1	TRBJ1-1	TGTGCCAGTAGTGTTTCTCGACAGGGAATGAACACTGAAGCTTTCTTT	CASSVSRQGMNTEAFF
NA	TRBV28	NA	TRBJ2-7	TGTGCCAGCAGTTTAAGTCGCGGCTACGAGCAGTACTTC	CASSLSRGYEQYF
few	TRBV7-8	NA	TRBJ2-7	TGTGCCAGCAGCTTCAGACAGGGAGGCGAGCAGTACTTC	CASSFRQGGEQYF
NA	TRBV7-3	NA	TRBJ1-1	TGTGCCAGCAGCGAAACACAGGGTACTGAAGCTTTCTTT	CASSETQGTEAFF
NA	TRBV7-2	NA	TRBJ1-1	TGTGCCAGCAGCTTAGGACTGGCAAACACTGAAGCTTTCTTT	CASSLGLANTEAFF
once	TRBV6-5	NA	TRBJ2-3	TGTGCCAGCAGTTACTCGGGGGGAGATACGCAGTATTTT	CASSYSGGDTQYF
NA	TRBV11-2	NA	TRBJ2-7	TGTGCCAGCAGCTTATATGACGAGCAGTACTTC	CASSLYDEQYF
NA	TRBV12-5	NA	TRBJ2-7	TGTGCTAGTGGTTTGGACGCGGACGAGCAGTACTTC	CASGLDADEQYF
few	TRBV10-3	NA	TRBJ1-2	TGTGCCATCAGCGACGGAGTCTATGGCTACACCTTC	CAISDGVYGYTF
NA	TRBV27	TRBD1	TRBJ1-6	TGTGCCAGCAGTTCGCAGGGGGGTTATTCACCCCTCCACTTT	CASSSQGGYSPLHF
NA	TRBV4-3	NA	TRBJ1-1	TGCGCCAGCAGCCATTATTCCGGTGGCACTGAAGCTTTCTTT	CASSHYSGGTEAFF
once	TRBV7-3	NA	TRBJ2-1	TGTGCCAGCAGCTTAAGTTTCCAAAATGAGCAGTTCTTC	CASSLSFQNEQFF
NA	TRBV5-3	TRBD1	TRBJ1-5	TGTGCCAGAAGCTTGGTTACAGGGGGCAATCAGCCCCAGCATTTT	CARSLVTGGNQPQHF
NA	TRBV7-3	TRBD2	TRBJ2-1	TGTGCCAGCAGTCCTACCCCGGGACTACATTACAATGAGCAGTTCTTC	CASSPTPGLHYNEQFF
NA	TRBV27	TRBD1	TRBJ1-2	TGTGCCAGCAGTACGGGACAGTTGGGCGGCTACACCTTC	CASSTGQLGGYTF
NA	TRBV28	TRBD1	TRBJ2-2	TGTGCCAGCAGTGCCGCAGGGGGTAGCGGGGAGCTGTTTTTT	CASSAAGGSGELFF
NA	TRBV28	NA	TRBJ1-1	TGTGCCAGCAGTTTAGGGGGAGGGTGGAACACTGAAGCTTTCTTT	CASSLGGGWNTEAFF
few	TRBV4-2	NA	TRBJ2-1	TGTGCCAGCAGCCGACAGGACCAGATTTCCTACAATGAGCAGTTCTTC	CASSRQDQISYNEQFF
NA	TRBV25-1	NA	TRBJ2-7	TGTGCCAGCAGTGAAACACACCTTGCCTACGAGCAGTACTTC	CASSETHLAYEQYF
NA	TRBV2	NA	TRBJ2-3	TGTGCCAGCAGTGAAGAGGGACTCACAGATACGCAGTATTTT	CASSEEGLTDTQYF
NA	TRBV28	TRBD1	TRBJ1-2	TGTGCCAGCAGTTTAGGACAGGGGTTAATCTATGGCTACACCTTC	CASSLGQGLIYGYTF
NA	TRBV4-3	TRBD1	TRBJ2-6	TGCGCCAGCAGCCCGACACAGGGGGCGAGTACTGGGGCCAACGTCCTGACTTTC	CASSPTQGASTGANVLTF
NA	TRBV5-1	NA	TRBJ2-3	TGCGCCAGCAGCTTGAGCTCTAGCACAGATACGCAGTATTTT	CASSLSSSTDTQYF
once	TRBV5-1	TRBD1	TRBJ2-7	TGCGCCAGCAGCTCAGGGCAGGGGGCTTTAGAGCAGTACTTC	CASSSGQGALEQYF
NA	TRBV19	TRBD1	TRBJ1-5	TGTGCCAGTAGTTGGCTAGGGACAGGGGACAATCAGCCCCAGCATTTT	CASSWLGTGDNQPQHF
NA	TRBV28	NA	TRBJ1-4	TGTGCCAGCAGCTCGCCAGGGGAAAATAATGAAAAACTGTTTTTT	CASSSPGENNEKLFF
NA	TRBV7-2	TRBD2	TRBJ2-1	TGTGCCAGCAGCTTAGCACTAGCGGTAGGGAATGAGCAGTTCTTC	CASSLALAVGNEQFF
NA	TRBV9	NA	TRBJ2-5	TGTGCCAGCAGCGTGGGAAGGGGGAACATCGGGGAGACCCAGTACTTC	CASSVGRGNIGETQYF
NA	TRBV9	TRBD1	TRBJ1-2	TGTGCCAGTTCGGGGGGACAGGGGGTCCTGGGACGGGGCTACACCTTC	CASSGGQGVLGRGYTF
NA	TRBV29-1	NA	TRBJ1-1	TGCAGCGCTAGCGAGCAGCCGAACACTGAAGCTTTCTTT	CSASEQPNTEAFF
NA	TRBV7-7	NA	TRBJ2-2	TGTGCCAGCAGCCCATATAAGGCCGCAGGGAGGTCCGGGGAGCTGTTTTTT	CASSPYKAAGRSGELFF
once	TRBV9	NA	TRBJ1-3	TGTGCCAGCAGCGCGGGGTCGGGAAACACCATATATTTT	CASSAGSGNTIYF
NA	TRBV6-5	TRBD2	TRBJ2-7	TGTGCCAGCAGTTACGGACTAGCTAACGAGCAGTACTTC	CASSYGLANEQYF
NA	TRBV10-3	TRBD1	TRBJ2-3	TGTGCCATCAGTGGGGGACAGTTCGGAGCAGATACGCAGTATTTT	CAISGGQFGADTQYF
once	TRBV30	NA	TRBJ2-7	TGTGCCTGGAGTGGTAGGGGAGGAGAGCAGTACTTC	CAWSGRGGEQYF
NA	TRBV28	NA	TRBJ2-1	TGTGCCAGCGTACTTACGGGGGGCGGGAATGAGCAGTTCTTC	CASVLTGGGNEQFF
NA	TRBV10-3	TRBD1	TRBJ2-1	TGTGCCATCAGTGAGCAGGGACAGGTCCCCTACAATGAGCAGTTCTTC	CAISEQGQVPYNEQFF
NA	TRBV6-5	TRBD1	TRBJ1-1	TGTGCCAGCAGATCTAATGGACAGGGCCGAACTGAAGCTTTCTTT	CASRSNGQGRTEAFF
NA	TRBV27	NA	TRBJ2-1	TGTGCCAGCAGGCTGTTGACAGAGTACAATGAGCAGTTCTTC	CASRLLTEYNEQFF
NA	TRBV25-1	NA	TRBJ1-1	TGTGCCAGCAGTGAACGGGATTATGAAGCTTTCTTT	CASSERDYEAFF
few	TRBV5-1	NA	TRBJ2-1	TGCGCCAGCAGCTTGCAGGGGGGATCCTACAATGAGCAGTTCTTC	CASSLQGGSYNEQFF
NA	TRBV7-9	NA	TRBJ2-5	TGTGCCAGCAGCTGGTGGCCCGGAGGAGAGACCCAGTACTTC	CASSWWPGGETQYF
NA	TRBV5-1	NA	TRBJ2-1	TGCGCCAGCAGCTTGTTAGGCGGGGGCGCCTACAATGAGCAGTTCTTC	CASSLLGGGAYNEQFF
NA	TRBV27	NA	TRBJ2-2	TGTGCCAGCAGTCCTCAACTCCAGACAGAGGACACCGGGGAGCTGTTTTTT	CASSPQLQTEDTGELFF
NA	TRBV6-1	NA	TRBJ1-3	TGTGCCAGCAGCCGGACAGACGGACCTGGAAACACCATATATTTT	CASSRTDGPGNTIYF
NA	TRBV5-1	NA	TRBJ1-2	TGCGCCAGCAGCTTTACTGAAGCCCCGGGGGGCTACACCTTC	CASSFTEAPGGYTF
once	TRBV27	TRBD1	TRBJ1-5	TGTGCCAGCAGTTCGGACAGGGGCTATCAGCCCCAGCATTTT	CASSSDRGYQPQHF
NA	TRBV6-1	TRBD2	TRBJ2-7	TGTGCCAGCAGTGAGGGACTAGCGGGGAAGCAGTACTTC	CASSEGLAGKQYF
NA	TRBV6-5	NA	TRBJ1-1	TGTGCCAGCAGTGGGTCACAGGGTATGAACACTGAAGCTTTCTTT	CASSGSQGMNTEAFF
NA	TRBV4-1	NA	TRBJ1-2	TGCGCCAGCAGCCAAGATACGAGAAACTACACCTTC	CASSQDTRNYTF
NA	TRBV5-1	NA	TRBJ1-6	TGCGCCAGCAGCTTGGGACAGCCGAGCTCCTATAATTCACCCCTCCACTTT	CASSLGQPSSYNSPLHF
few	TRBV7-3	NA	TRBJ1-3	TGTGCCAGCAGCTCCGAGTCTACCCGAAACACCATATATTTT	CASSSESTRNTIYF